Shown below are 16 T cell receptor beta chains from a single sample sequenced in a study of blood T cell repertoires in COVID-19. Libraries were prepared by immunoSEQ multiplex PCR; TCRdb keeps only in-frame clonotypes and omits some of them. Of about 150,000 clones in the sample, under 95% were seen once. Source material: peripheral blood. These receptors were taken from a middle-aged man with acute or convalescent COVID-19.

In this sample, this clone turned up a few times. The chain uses TRBV7-2 and TRBJ2-1; 10 bases agree with TRBD2. CDR1 is SGHTA and CDR2 is FQGNSA in the germline V gene. The CDR3 extends over 17 amino acids. V shed 8 bases, J shed 1 base, and the junction held 11 bases outside the gene matches. CDR3: CASYFRASGSSYNEQFF. CDR3 nucleotide sequence: TGTGCCAGCTACTTTCGGGCTAGCGGGAGTTCCTACAATGAGCAGTTCTTC.

The chain employs TRBV10-3 and TRBJ2-5; 9 bases match TRBD1. The germline gives CDR1 ENHRY, CDR2 SYGVKD. The CDR3 is made up of 14 amino acids. V was clipped by 5 bases and J by 4 bases; unmatched bases: 5. In DNA, the CDR3 is TGTGCCATCAGTCCGGGACAGGGAATAGAGACCCAGTACTTC. This codes for CAISPGQGIETQYF.

This clone was picked up one time. The chain has TRBV2 and TRBJ1-3; D unclear. Germline values: CDR1 SNHLY, CDR2 FYNNEI. The CDR3 has 14 residues. V lost 7 bases to trimming and J lost 0 bases, with 10 bases between them. CDR3 residues: CASNGLHSGNTIYF. DNA for the CDR3: TGTGCCAGCAACGGACTTCACTCTGGAAACACCATATATTTT.

This chain links TRBV5-4 with TRBJ2-3; D gene uncertain. Germline-derived CDR1 and CDR2 are SGHNT and YYREEE (reference sequence). There are 18 residues in the CDR3. Deletions cut 0 bases from V and 0 bases from J, with 17 bases between. The CDR3: CASSLAPLRNPSTDTQYF. The CDR3 bases are TGTGCCAGCAGCTTGGCCCCCCTTAGAAACCCTAGCACAGATACGCAGTATTTT. The entire variable domain, with the rest obtained from reference TRBV5-4 and TRBJ2-3, is as follows: ETGVTQSPTHLIKTRGQQVTLRCSSQSGHNTVSWYQQALGQGPQFIFQYYREEENGRGNFPPRFSGLQFPNYSSELNVNALELDDSALYLCASSLAPLRNPSTDTQYFGPGTRLTVL.

The chain employs TRBV7-9 and TRBJ1-3; possibly TRBD1 for D (5 bases). The germline V and J ends were trimmed by 6 bases and 0 bases, with 15 bases remaining between them. Germline CDR1 is SEHNR and CDR2 is FQNEAQ (reference sequence). The CDR3 is 16 amino acids. DNA for the CDR3: TGTGCCAGCAGTTCGTCGGGGGTCCTCTCTGGAAACACCATATATTTT. Translation gives CASSSSGVLSGNTIYF.

J is TRBJ1-2 and V is TRBV28, with D possibly TRBD1 on 5 matching bases. The CDR3 is 14 residues long. V was shortened by 3 bases and J by 7 bases, with 15 bases between the two germline ends. Germline CDR1 MDHEN, CDR2 SYDVKM. This CDR3 is CASSFTTGTIGYTF. CDR3 nucleotide sequence: TGTGCCAGCAGTTTCACAACAGGAACGATTGGCTACACCTTC.

V and J are TRBV5-8 and TRBJ1-4, with 7 nucleotides matching TRBD1. The CDR3 spans 15 residues. V shed 2 bases and J 8 bases; nucleotides not matched to a gene: 9. From germline, CDR1 is SGHTS and CDR2 YDEGEE. In DNA, the CDR3 is TGTGCCAGCAGCTTTCTTTTGGGACAGCAAGAAAAACTGTTTTTT. It codes for CASSFLLGQQEKLFF.

The V call is TRBV30, the J call TRBJ1-5, with 9 bases identical to TRBD1. CDR3 length: 16 amino acids. The J segment lost 0 bases and the V segment lost 2 bases, leaving 5 bases of the junction unmatched. Germline-derived CDR1 and CDR2 are GTSNPN and SVGIG (reference sequence). CDR3 sequence: CAWSSRDRVSNQPQHF. In DNA, the CDR3 is TGTGCCTGGAGTTCCCGGGACAGGGTTAGCAATCAGCCCCAGCATTTT.

The chain combines TRBV2 with TRBJ2-3; D is unclear. CDR3 length: 14 residues. Trimming shortened V by 7 bases and J by 0 bases, and 11 bases separated the two germline ends. Germline V gene data show CDR1 as SNHLY and CDR2 as FYNNEI. CDR3 nucleotides: TGTGCCAGCAAGTTATACTACAGCACAGATACGCAGTATTTT. Translating it yields CASKLYYSTDTQYF.

The chain has TRBV5-4 and TRBJ2-7, with D unresolved. The CDR3 consists of 11 residues. V lost 2 bases to trimming and J lost 5 bases, with 5 bases between them. Germline-derived CDR1 and CDR2 are SGHNT and YYREEE (reference sequence). The CDR3 loop is CASSLENEQYF. CDR3 coding DNA: TGTGCCAGCAGCTTAGAGAACGAGCAGTACTTC. The full variable domain, in which reference TRBV5-4 and TRBJ2-7 provide the parts outside the CDR3, is ETGVTQSPTHLIKTRGQQVTLRCSSQSGHNTVSWYQQALGQGPQFIFQYYREEENGRGNFPPRFSGLQFPNYSSELNVNALELDDSALYLCASSLENEQYFGPGTRLTVT.

The V and J genes are TRBV6-6 and TRBJ1-5; D is unclear. The V gene's germline CDR1 is MNHNY and CDR2 SVGAGI (reference sequence). CDR3 size: 13 residues. V dropped 2 bases and J dropped 7 bases, with 9 bases sitting between them. CDR3 DNA: TGTGCCAGCAGTTACGAGGGTAGCCAGCCCCAGCATTTT. Its protein product is CASSYEGSQPQHF.

The chain combines TRBV9 with TRBJ2-2, with TRBD1 matching over 9 bases. The junction had 7 bases not matched to a gene; V was cut back by 2 bases and J by 5 bases. Germline V gene lookup returns CDR1 SGDLS and CDR2 YYNGEE. The CDR3 covers 16 residues. CDR3 coding DNA: TGTGCCAGCAGCGTGGACCCCGGGACAGGGACCGGGGAGCTGTTTTTT. Its translation is CASSVDPGTGTGELFF. The whole variable domain, remainder taken from reference TRBV9 and TRBJ2-2, is DSGVTQTPKHLITATGQRVTLRCSPRSGDLSVYWYQQSLDQGLQFLIQYYNGEERAKGNILERFSAQQFPDLHSELNLSSLELGDSALYFCASSVDPGTGTGELFFGEGSRLTVL.

V usage is TRBV29-1 and J usage is TRBJ1-1; the D gene is possibly TRBD1 (6 bases). V was cut by 7 bases and J by 8 bases, with 17 bases left in between. The CDR3 spans 12 residues. Germline CDR1 and CDR2: SQVTM and ANQGSEA. CDR3 sequence (DNA): TGCAGCGGAGATATGACAGGTGAAGAAGCTTTCTTT. This translates into CSGDMTGEEAFF.

Notes on this clone: Germline is not matched at one junction end, which may reflect a read error. J is TRBJ2-1 and V is TRBV10-3, with 10 bases aligning to TRBD2. This CDR3 is built from 15 residues. Germline lookup yields CDR1 ENHRY and CDR2 SYGVKD. The CDR3 DNA reads TGTGCCATCAGCGAGTCCCCTAGCGGGGGCAATGAGCAGTTCTTC. Translation: CAISESPSGGNEQFF.

The gene calls are TRBV7-2 and TRBJ2-2; D perhaps matches TRBD1 (5 bases). Looked up from germline, CDR1 is SGHTA and CDR2 is FQGNSA. V gave up 5 bases and J gave up 6 bases, with 10 bases separating them. This CDR3 contains 13 residues. The CDR3 bases are TGTGCCAGCAGCACCCAGGGTCCCGGGGAGCTGTTTTTT. Translation gives CASSTQGPGELFF.

This rearrangement joins TRBV7-2 to TRBJ1-2; 9 bases agree with TRBD1. V shed 3 bases, J shed 4 bases, and the junction held 6 bases outside the gene matches. CDR1 SGHTA and CDR2 FQGNSA come from the germline V gene. The CDR3 runs to 15 residues. Here the CDR3 reads CASSFTGGNGYGYTF. The CDR3, as DNA: TGTGCCAGCAGCTTCACAGGGGGCAATGGCTATGGCTACACCTTC.